These 28 T cell receptor beta chains came from one sample sequenced in a study of blood T cell repertoires in COVID-19. Sequencing used immunoSEQ multiplex PCR; TCRdb keeps in-frame clones, though not all of them. This sample carries over 200,000 clones, about 86% of them seen once, and the ten largest clones take approximately 3.3%. The sample was PBMCs or T cells enriched from blood (not recorded which). Receptors originate from a woman in her 50s in a cohort exposed to, infected with or recovered from COVID-19 (not recorded which).

The rearrangement links TRBV19 to TRBJ2-2; 7 bases fit TRBD2. Trimming cost V 6 bases and J 4 bases; bases outside gene matches: 11. The CDR3 has 16 residues. Germline CDR1 and CDR2: LNHDA and SQIVND (reference sequence). CDR3 sequence (DNA): TGTGCCAGTAGAGCCTCCCCTGGGGGGGGCACCGGGGAGCTGTTTTTT. Translating gives CASRASPGGGTGELFF.

The genes are TRBV19 and TRBJ1-5; D is possibly TRBD1 (5 bases). This CDR3 comprises 15 residues. V was trimmed by 3 bases and J by 5 bases, leaving 14 bases between them. Germline loops: CDR1 LNHDA, CDR2 SQIVND (reference sequence). The CDR3 sequence: CASSMTHSGDQPQHF. In DNA form, the CDR3 reads TGTGCCAGTAGTATGACCCACTCGGGGGATCAGCCCCAGCATTTT. Drawing the rest from reference TRBV19 and TRBJ1-5, the complete variable domain is DGGITQSPKYLFRKEGQNVTLSCEQNLNHDAMYWYRQDPGQGLRLIYYSQIVNDFQKGDIAEGYSVSREKKESFPLTVTSAQKNPTAFYLCASSMTHSGDQPQHFGDGTRLSIL.

The chain uses TRBV7-2 and TRBJ2-1; weak D call: TRBD2 (7 bases). V lost 5 bases, J lost 1 base, and 15 bases lay in between. The length of the CDR3 is 16 residues. Germline CDR1 SGHTA, CDR2 FQGNSA. CDR3 DNA sequence: TGTGCCAGCAGCGATCCGAGGGGGGGTTCCTACAATGAGCAGTTCTTC. This encodes CASSDPRGGSYNEQFF.

V gene TRBV5-4 combines with J gene TRBJ1-1; D might be TRBD1 (5 bases). The length of the CDR3 is 14 residues. V lost 4 bases, J lost 10 bases, and 20 bases lay in between. The germline V gene has CDR1 SGHNT and CDR2 YYREEE (reference sequence). The CDR3 reads CASSAYHSGKGAFF. CDR3 DNA sequence: TGTGCCAGCAGCGCATATCATTCAGGGAAAGGAGCTTTCTTT.

The chain links TRBV4-1 to TRBJ2-3; 13 bases are a match to TRBD2. This CDR3 spans 18 amino acids. Germline V gene sequence: CDR1 MGHRA, CDR2 YSYEKL. The V and J ends lost 4 bases and 0 bases, in that order; junction bases with no gene match: 7. The CDR3 DNA reads TGCGCCAGCAGCCCGCGGACTAGCGGGGGATTTAGCACAGATACGCAGTATTTT. Amino acid sequence: CASSPRTSGGFSTDTQYF.

V usage is TRBV6-2 or TRBV6-3 and J usage is TRBJ2-7, with D perhaps TRBD1 (6 bases). This CDR3 contains 13 residues. Trimming stripped 6 bases from V and 2 bases from J, with 11 bases between. Germline lookup yields CDR1 MNHEY and CDR2 SVGEGT. The CDR3 protein is CASSRQGPYEQYF. As DNA, the CDR3 is TGTGCCAGCAGCCGTCAGGGGCCCTACGAGCAGTACTTC.

The chain recombines TRBV5-1 with TRBJ1-1; D is ambiguous. V lost 4 bases and J lost 4, with 14 bases in between. The germline V gene has CDR1 SGHRS and CDR2 YFSETQ. This CDR3 region has 14 residues. CDR3 DNA sequence: TGCGCCAGCAGCGCGGGCGAAGGGCCCACTGAAGCTTTCTTT. Translating gives CASSAGEGPTEAFF.

This clone was counted a single time. The chain recombines TRBV28 with TRBJ2-7, with D possibly TRBD1 on 5 matching bases. The CDR3 has 18 residues. Germline V gene data show CDR1 as MDHEN and CDR2 as SYDVKM. V lost 5 bases and J 4 bases, leaving 27 bases between the germline ends. The CDR3 DNA reads TGTGCCAGCAGTGTACATCTTCAGGGTTGGGAAGCTAGGTACGAGCAGTACTTC. This sequence encodes CASSVHLQGWEARYEQYF. Full variable domain (remainder filled in from reference TRBV28 and TRBJ2-7): DVKVTQSSRYLVKRTGEKVFLECVQDMDHENMFWYRQDPGLGLRLIYFSYDVKMKEKGDIPEGYSVSREKKERFSLILESASTNQTSMYLCASSVHLQGWEARYEQYFGPGTRLTVT.

This chain uses TRBV5-1 with TRBJ2-3; tentative D call: TRBD1 (5 bases). V dropped 4 bases and J dropped 2 bases, with 17 bases sitting between them. CDR3 length equals 16 residues. The V gene's germline CDR1 is SGHRS and CDR2 YFSETQ. For the CDR3, the DNA is TGCGCCAGCAGCAGGGGCCCGACAGCTATCACAGATACGCAGTATTTT. It specifies CASSRGPTAITDTQYF.

This chain links TRBV27 with TRBJ2-1; TRBD2 aligns across 8 bases. The CDR3 sequence is 16 residues long. V shed 4 bases, J shed 7 bases, and the junction held 12 bases outside the gene matches. CDR1 is MNHEY and CDR2 is SMNVEV in the germline V gene (reference sequence). In DNA, the CDR3 is TGTGCCAGCAGTTCTTCTTCTGGCGGGGGGCGTAATGAGCAGTTCTTC. Its protein is CASSSSSGGGRNEQFF.

CDR3 in amino acids: CASSDQGVASPLHF. CDR3 nucleotide sequence: TGTGCCAGCAGTGACCAGGGGGTGGCATCACCCCTCCACTTT. The chain is built from TRBV2 and TRBJ1-6, with 7 bases identical to TRBD1. Germline V gene data show CDR1 as SNHLY and CDR2 as FYNNEI. This CDR3 spans 14 amino acids. Trimming removed 3 bases from V and 10 bases from J; junction bases left unmatched: 6.

This clone showed up just a few times. The V gene is TRBV6-5, the J gene TRBJ1-3; 12 bases are a match to TRBD1. The ends lost 0 bases at V and 4 bases at J; junction bases unmatched: 1. The CDR3 spans 16 residues. CDR1 is MNHEY and CDR2 is SVGAGI in the germline V gene. The CDR3 region is CASSYSGQGAGNTIYF. The CDR3 nucleotides are TGTGCCAGCAGTTACTCGGGACAGGGGGCGGGAAACACCATATATTTT.

This chain links TRBV7-3 with TRBJ1-2; 11 bases are shared with TRBD1. J gave up 11 bases and V 5 bases, and 7 bases lay outside the gene matches. This CDR3 has 13 amino acids. The germline CDR1 and CDR2 sequences are SGHTA and FQGTGA. The CDR3 region is CASSGTGGSSYTF. CDR3 DNA sequence: TGTGCCAGCAGCGGGACAGGGGGATCTAGTTACACCTTC.

The chain has TRBV5-1 and TRBJ2-4; 11 nucleotides line up with TRBD2. Germline V gene sequence: CDR1 SGHRS, CDR2 YFSETQ. Trimming at V came to 0 bases and at J to 0 bases, leaving 8 bases not matched to a gene. The CDR3 is made up of 19 amino acids. The CDR3 bases are TGCGCCAGCAGCTTGGAGTTTAGCGGGGGGGCATTAGCCAAAAACATTCAGTACTTC. This translates into CASSLEFSGGALAKNIQYF.

This chain connects TRBV7-3 to TRBJ1-3; D not certain. The V and J ends lost 0 bases and 11 bases respectively, with 11 bases between them. The CDR3 sequence is 13 residues long. From germline, CDR1 is SGHTA and CDR2 FQGTGA. The DNA of the CDR3 is TGTGCCAGCAGCTTAACGTCCGGAGGCGCCATATATTTT. Translated: CASSLTSGGAIYF.

V and J are TRBV2 and TRBJ1-1; the match to TRBD1 covers 8 bases. CDR1 and CDR2 (germline): SNHLY, FYNNEI. J gave up 5 bases and V 7 bases, and 6 bases lay outside the gene matches. The CDR3 loop spans 13 amino acids. CDR3 in amino acids: CASTKDRATEAFF. In nucleotides, the CDR3 is TGTGCCAGCACCAAGGACAGGGCAACTGAAGCTTTCTTT.

The V and J genes are TRBV5-6 and TRBJ2-1; maybe TRBD1 (5 bases). CDR1 and CDR2 from the germline V gene are SGHDT and YYEEEE. There are 14 residues in the CDR3. V shed 5 bases and J shed 7 bases, with 16 bases lying between them. CDR3 amino acids: CASRDGNSGNEQFF. The CDR3 nucleotides are TGTGCCAGCAGGGACGGAAATTCAGGGAATGAGCAGTTCTTC.

V gene TRBV21-1 combines with J gene TRBJ1-4; the table's D gene call, TRBD1, was not cross checked with the DNA. TRBV21-1 is a listed pseudogene. This CDR3 contains 19 residues. CDR3 sequence reads: CASSNYRDRAAGLNEKLFF. CDR3 sequence (DNA): TGTGCCAGCAGCAACTACCGGGACAGGGCAGCGGGCCTAAATGAAAAACTGTTTTTT.

The count of this clone is one. The chain recombines TRBV7-3 with TRBJ2-1; D perhaps matches TRBD2 (6 bases). V lost 5 bases to trimming and J lost 3 bases, with 14 bases between them. Germline assignment: CDR1 SGHTA and CDR2 FQGTGA. The CDR3 consists of 15 residues. The CDR3 DNA reads as TGTGCCAGCAGCCCAGTTGGGGGGAACTACAATGAGCAGTTCTTC. Residues: CASSPVGGNYNEQFF. The whole variable domain, remainder taken from reference TRBV7-3 and TRBJ2-1, is GAGVSQTPSNKVTEKGKYVELRCDPISGHTALYWYRQSLGQGPEFLIYFQGTGAADDSGLPNDRFFAVRPEGSVSTLKIQRTERGDSAVYLCASSPVGGNYNEQFFGPGTRLTVL.

CDR3 DNA sequence: TGCAGTGCCTTCCAGGGAAACGAGCAGTACTTC. Translation gives CSAFQGNEQYF. The V and J genes are TRBV20-1 and TRBJ2-7; TRBD1 is a possible D gene (5 bases). This CDR3 has 11 residues. The V end was cut by 6 bases, the J end by 5 bases, with 11 bases between. The germline V gene encodes CDR1 DFQATT and CDR2 SNEGSKA (reference sequence).

This chain connects TRBV28 to TRBJ1-6, with a weak D call TRBD1 (6 bases). Germline V gives CDR1 MDHEN, CDR2 SYDVKM. The CDR3 sequence is 15 residues long. Trimming left V 10 bases short and J 7 bases short, with 20 bases between. CDR3 in amino acids: CANSLRGRENSPLHF. Written as DNA, the CDR3 is TGTGCCAACTCCCTAAGGGGGAGGGAGAATTCACCCCTCCACTTT. Complete variable domain (other parts from reference TRBV28 and TRBJ1-6): DVKVTQSSRYLVKRTGEKVFLECVQDMDHENMFWYRQDPGLGLRLIYFSYDVKMKEKGDIPEGYSVSREKKERFSLILESASTNQTSMYLCANSLRGRENSPLHFGNGTRLTVT.

Notes on this clone: The junction departs from germline at one end; a sequencing error may be responsible. The chain combines TRBV2 with TRBJ2-3; TRBD1 matches 7 bases. Per germline, CDR1 SNHLY and CDR2 FYNNEI. The CDR3 runs 15 residues. The CDR3 spells CASREDRVGTDTQYF. The DNA of the CDR3 is TGTGCCAGCAGGGAAGACAGGGTCGGTACAGATACGCAGTATTTT.

The chain has TRBV4-3 and TRBJ1-2; D ambiguous. CDR3 length: 15 residues. Germline V gene data show CDR1 as LGHNA and CDR2 as YSLEER. Trimming stripped 1 base from V and 2 bases from J, with 11 bases between. The DNA of the CDR3 is TGCGCCAGCAGCCAAGCATTTGGAGCGAACTATGGCTACACCTTC. Its protein product is CASSQAFGANYGYTF.

This sequence joins TRBV6-5 and TRBJ1-2, with D possibly matching TRBD1 (5 bases). The CDR3 consists of 13 residues. The V and J ends lost 6 bases and 2 bases respectively, with 10 bases between them. Germline V gene sequence: CDR1 MNHEY, CDR2 SVGAGI. The CDR3 DNA follows: TGTGCCAGCAGAATTCGACAGAACTATGGCTACACCTTC. Residues: CASRIRQNYGYTF.

In nucleotides, the CDR3 is TGTGCCAGCGTGCCCTGGGACAGGCCGAACACTGAAGCTTTCTTT. Translated: CASVPWDRPNTEAFF. This chain links TRBV7-9 with TRBJ1-1; the match to TRBD1 covers 8 bases. The germline V gene encodes CDR1 SEHNR and CDR2 FQNEAQ (reference sequence). V lost 8 bases, J lost 1 base, and 9 bases stayed unmatched. The CDR3 has 15 amino acids.

The rearrangement joins TRBV7-2 to TRBJ2-5; 9 bases agree with TRBD2. From germline, CDR1 is SGHTA and CDR2 FQGNSA. The J segment lost 1 base and the V segment lost 5 bases, leaving 8 bases of the junction unmatched. The CDR3 is made up of 16 amino acids. CDR3 in amino acids: CASSPVSGGRQETQYF. DNA of the CDR3: TGTGCCAGCAGCCCAGTTAGCGGGGGCCGCCAAGAGACCCAGTACTTC.

The CDR3 bases are TGTGCCATCAGTGAGTCCCACAGATTCGGCTACACCTTC. Its translation is CAISESHRFGYTF. The gene calls are TRBV10-3 and TRBJ1-2; D not resolved. Trimming took off 0 bases at V and 8 bases at J, with 10 bases between the two ends. The CDR3 runs to 13 residues. The V gene's germline CDR1 is ENHRY and CDR2 SYGVKD.

The rearrangement links TRBV2 to TRBJ1-3; 7 nucleotides line up with TRBD1. Per germline, CDR1 SNHLY and CDR2 FYNNEI. Trimming removed 5 bases from V and 0 bases from J; junction bases left unmatched: 4. This CDR3 is built from 15 residues. The CDR3 sequence: CASSPGQSSGNTIYF. CDR3 bases: TGTGCCAGCAGTCCGGGACAGAGCTCTGGAAACACCATATATTTT.